The clone carrying this T cell receptor (beta chain) was seen many times. Time point described: newly diagnosed GD, antithyroid drugs for less than 3 months. With RNA extracted from PBMCs as input, the TCR library was made. One endocrinology department in Xi'an, China, was where patients came from. The EDTA tubes were filled with around 8.5 milliliters of drawn peripheral blood. Arm-PCR of CDR3 regions and iRepertoire HTBI primers were the basis on which TCR beta libraries were built. TCRdb redid the calling of the multiplex PCR reads with MiXCR, one entry per CDR3 protein. The sample contains some 220,000 distinct CDR3 sequences, roughly a fifth of which appear only once. The source of the sample is a study of regulatory T cells in long-lasting Graves disease. Across the whole study: Those Graves' patients who were newly diagnosed had been on antithyroid drugs under 3 months.

The CDR3 consists of 16 residues. Trimming took off 0 bases at V and 6 bases at J, with 14 bases between the two ends. CDR1 and CDR2 from the germline V gene are SEHNR and FQNEAQ (reference sequence). This same sample was also taken into another study, of T cells in Graves' hyperthyroidism and ophthalmopathy. From that report: Ophthalmopathy, as predicted by the model, came a median around 7 months after the prediction.

The sequence was obtained from a woman younger than 45 with Graves disease. Specimen: peripheral blood mononuclear cells (PBMCs), collected at new diagnosis, from a patient treated with antithyroid drugs. This chain uses TRBV7-9 with TRBJ1-4; D is possibly TRBD1 (6 bases). Here the CDR3 DNA reads TGTGCCAGCAGCTTAGCCCAGGGGACCTTAGATGAAAAACTGTTTTTT. Amino acid sequence: CASSLAQGTLDEKLFF.